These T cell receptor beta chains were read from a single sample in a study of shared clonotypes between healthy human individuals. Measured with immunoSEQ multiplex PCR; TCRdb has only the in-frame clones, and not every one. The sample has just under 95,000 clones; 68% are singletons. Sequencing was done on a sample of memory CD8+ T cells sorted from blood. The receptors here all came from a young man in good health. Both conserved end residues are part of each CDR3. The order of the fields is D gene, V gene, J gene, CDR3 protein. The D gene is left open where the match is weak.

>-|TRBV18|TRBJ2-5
CASSDGWETQYF
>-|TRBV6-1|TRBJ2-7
CASSEARGLYQSYEQYF
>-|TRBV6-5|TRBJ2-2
CASSYPATGELFF
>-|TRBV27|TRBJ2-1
CASSLSGRNEQFF
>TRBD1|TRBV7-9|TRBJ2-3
CASLRPRRDRVFADTQYF
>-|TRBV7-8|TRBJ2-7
CASSLSDRLLGEQYF
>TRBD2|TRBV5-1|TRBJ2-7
CASSPSGGSSYEQYF
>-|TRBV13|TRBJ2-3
CASSPRDFTDTQYF
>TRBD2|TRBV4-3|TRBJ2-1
CASSPGTSYYNEQFF
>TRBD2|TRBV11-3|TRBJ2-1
CASSLASGANNEQFF
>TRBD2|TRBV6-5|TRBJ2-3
CAISGGGTDTQYF
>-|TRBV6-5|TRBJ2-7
CASRSISYEQYF
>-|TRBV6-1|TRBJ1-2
CASQDGSYGYTF
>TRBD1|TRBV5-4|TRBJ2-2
CASSFADRATGELFF
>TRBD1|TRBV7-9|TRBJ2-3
CASSPGTGGLTDTQYF
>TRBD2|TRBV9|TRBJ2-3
CASSPPLASGRVADTQYF
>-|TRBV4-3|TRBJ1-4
CASSQERQDGEKLFF
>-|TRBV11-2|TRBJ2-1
CASSLDTTRSSYNEQFF
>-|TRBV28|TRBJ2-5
CASSSLAGEKETQYF
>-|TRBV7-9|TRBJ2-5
CAGAGWGPREETQYF
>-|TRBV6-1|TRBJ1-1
CASSSPGDGEAFF
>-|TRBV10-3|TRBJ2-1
CASRDSYNEQFF
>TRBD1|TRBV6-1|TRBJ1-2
CASSDRDRGVPNYGYTF
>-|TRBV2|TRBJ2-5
CASSSERQETQYF
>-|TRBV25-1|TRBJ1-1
CASSEYAESGTEAFF
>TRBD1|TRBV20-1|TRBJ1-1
CSADRGAEAFF
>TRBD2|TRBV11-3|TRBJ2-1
CASSLLVAGEGEQFF
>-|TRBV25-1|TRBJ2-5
CASTSAGTETQYF
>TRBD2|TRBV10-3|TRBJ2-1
CAISWTSGREYNEQFF
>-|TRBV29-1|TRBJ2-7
CSALTGFSYEQYF
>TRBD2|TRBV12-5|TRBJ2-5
CASAYGLAGVVEETQYF
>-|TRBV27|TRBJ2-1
CASSLTVTGYNEQFF
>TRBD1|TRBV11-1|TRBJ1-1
CASSLSGGPEAFF